This T cell receptor beta chain emerged from a study of blood T cell repertoires in COVID-19. The wider study: From T cells, B-cell-depleted T cells, or PBMCs came the material, which was cDNA or gDNA.

Produced via immunoSEQ multiplex PCR; TCRdb's table is partial and in-frame only. The sample has over 400,000 clones, roughly 91% seen once; the top ten hold about 8.2%. V gave up 3 bases and J gave up 3 bases, with 10 bases separating them. Germline V gene sequence: CDR1 SGHNT, CDR2 YYREEE (reference sequence). The CDR3 consists of 14 residues. The TCR originated in a woman between 45 and 60 years old with COVID-19, enrolled during active disease. The sample was peripheral blood. The chain uses TRBV5-4 and TRBJ1-5; D not certain. The CDR3 DNA reads as TGTGCCAGCAGCTCGGGAGGTCCCAATCAGCCCCAGCATTTT. This sequence encodes CASSSGGPNQPQHF.